The 25 T cell receptor beta chains presented below share a single source sample, sequenced in a study of blood T cell repertoires in COVID-19. Here immunoSEQ multiplex PCR was the method, and the copy in TCRdb shows in-frame clones only, minus some. The top ten hold 13% of the sample, which has about 280,000 clones, approximately 85% seen once. Input material: peripheral blood. Receptor source: a human donor in a cohort sampled during active COVID-19.

This chain joins TRBV24-1 and TRBJ1-2; D ambiguous. Germline CDR1 and CDR2: KGHDR and SFDVKD. The CDR3 contains 13 residues. The ends were cut back, 5 bases at V and 0 bases at J, with 6 bases in the middle. CDR3 DNA: TGTGCCACCAGTGGGCGGTCTAACTATGGCTACACCTTC. Its translation: CATSGRSNYGYTF.

The chain recombines TRBV2 with TRBJ1-5, with D possibly matching TRBD1 (6 bases). The CDR3 runs to 15 residues. Trimming stripped 5 bases from V and 0 bases from J, with 11 bases between. CDR1 and CDR2 from the germline V gene are SNHLY and FYNNEI. CDR3 DNA sequence: TGTGCCAGCAGTCTTAGGGGGATTAGCAATCAGCCCCAGCATTTT. Translation gives CASSLRGISNQPQHF.

The rearrangement links TRBV6-1 to TRBJ2-7; perhaps TRBD1 as D (5 bases). Per germline, CDR1 MNHNS and CDR2 SASEGT. The CDR3 is made up of 18 amino acids. With 2 bases removed from V and 1 base from J, the gap between germline ends came to 21 bases. CDR3 coding DNA: TGTGCCAGCAGTGAAAAAGTTGCAGGGCGATCTGGATCCTACGAGCAGTACTTC. The encoded protein is CASSEKVAGRSGSYEQYF.

The rearrangement joins TRBV28 to TRBJ2-7; TRBD2 is a possible D gene (6 bases). The CDR3 length is 16 residues. From germline, CDR1 is MDHEN and CDR2 SYDVKM. The germline V and J ends were trimmed by 9 bases and 0 bases, with 21 bases remaining between them. The CDR3 DNA is TGTGCCAGGAGGACCCCTTTTCGGGGGATCTCCTACGAGCAGTACTTC. Encoded protein: CARRTPFRGISYEQYF.

This rearrangement joins TRBV3-1 (or the pseudogene TRBV3-2) to TRBJ1-3; no firm D call. CDR1 is LGHDT, CDR2 YNNKEL, per germline (reference sequence). This CDR3 spans 13 amino acids. The V end was cut by 3 bases, the J end by 2 bases, with 5 bases between. CDR3 nucleotides: TGTGCCAGCAGCCAGGGAGCTGGAAACACCATATATTTT. Protein product: CASSQGAGNTIYF.

This sequence joins TRBV28 and TRBJ2-7; 10 bases are shared with TRBD1. The CDR3 spans 14 residues. Germline values: CDR1 MDHEN, CDR2 SYDVKM. V trimming: 5 bases; J trimming: 6 bases; junction bases outside the gene matches: 7. CDR3 amino acids: CASSRGQGIGEQYF. As DNA, the CDR3 is TGTGCCAGCAGTAGGGGACAGGGGATCGGCGAGCAGTACTTC.

Here the CDR3 reads CASSSQVQDYGYTF. DNA of the CDR3: TGTGCCAGTAGCTCACAGGTGCAGGACTATGGCTACACCTTC. The V and J genes are TRBV19 and TRBJ1-2, with D possibly being TRBD1 (5 bases). The V gene's germline CDR1 is LNHDA and CDR2 SQIVND (reference sequence). The CDR3 length is 14 residues. The ends were cut back, 6 bases at V and 3 bases at J, with 14 bases in the middle. Together with reference TRBV19 and TRBJ1-2, the CDR3 gives the full variable domain: DGGITQSPKYLFRKEGQNVTLSCEQNLNHDAMYWYRQDPGQGLRLIYYSQIVNDFQKGDIAEGYSVSREKKESFPLTVTSAQKNPTAFYLCASSSQVQDYGYTFGSGTRLTVV.

The chain joins TRBV15 to TRBJ1-2; D is unclear. CDR3 length: 13 amino acids. Germline V gene sequence: CDR1 LNHNV, CDR2 YYDKDF (reference sequence). V was clipped by 4 bases and J by 2 bases, with 8 bases between them. The CDR3, as DNA: TGTGCCACCAGCACACGGGGAAACTATGGCTACACCTTC. As protein: CATSTRGNYGYTF.

This clone was picked up one time. The chain links TRBV7-2 to TRBJ1-1; D gene uncertain. The germline V gene encodes CDR1 SGHTA and CDR2 FQGNSA. This CDR3 is 14 amino acids long. V lost 2 bases and J lost 4, with 11 bases in between. CDR3 DNA: TGTGCCAGCAGCTTAATCGGCGGCACCACTGAAGCTTTCTTT. Its translation is CASSLIGGTTEAFF.

The chain recombines TRBV5-4 with TRBJ1-4, with D tentatively TRBD1 (5 bases). Deletions cut 0 bases from V and 6 bases from J, with 9 bases between. The CDR3 spans 14 residues. Germline CDR1 SGHNT, CDR2 YYREEE (reference sequence). The CDR3 DNA reads TGTGCCAGCAGCTTGGGGGGGGTTGATGAAAAACTGTTTTTT. This encodes CASSLGGVDEKLFF.

The V gene is TRBV5-8, the J gene TRBJ2-2; D gene uncertain. CDR3 size: 15 residues. Germline lookup yields CDR1 SGHTS and CDR2 YDEGEE. The V and J ends lost 4 bases and 0 bases respectively, with 10 bases between them. CDR3 coding DNA: TGTGCCAGCAGCCTCAGGCCAACGAACACCGGGGAGCTGTTTTTT. This encodes CASSLRPTNTGELFF.

This chain links TRBV7-9 with TRBJ2-1, with 10 bases matching TRBD2. Looked up from germline, CDR1 is SEHNR and CDR2 is FQNEAQ (reference sequence). The junction had 6 bases not matched to a gene; V was cut back by 6 bases and J by 1 base. The CDR3 loop spans 16 amino acids. The CDR3 DNA is TGTGCCAGCAGGGTGCTAGCGGGAGCTTCCTACAATGAGCAGTTCTTC. This translates into CASRVLAGASYNEQFF.

The chain recombines TRBV7-2 with TRBJ1-3; the D is unclear. There are 15 residues in the CDR3. The germline V and J ends were trimmed by 5 bases and 2 bases, with 13 bases remaining between them. Looked up from germline, CDR1 is SGHTA and CDR2 is FQGNSA. The CDR3 loop reads CASSPPGRAGNTIYF. The CDR3 DNA is TGTGCCAGCAGCCCTCCCGGGAGGGCTGGAAACACCATATATTTT.

The chain combines TRBV6-2 or TRBV6-3 with TRBJ2-3; 10 nucleotides align to TRBD2. The ends lost 5 bases at V and 6 bases at J; junction bases unmatched: 11. The CDR3 has 16 residues. Per germline, CDR1 MNHEY and CDR2 SVGEGT. CDR3 bases: TGTGCCAGCAGTCTAGGACTAGCGGCTACCGGGGATACGCAGTATTTT. Its protein product is CASSLGLAATGDTQYF.

V usage is TRBV29-1 and J usage is TRBJ2-1, with unresolved D. Germline V CDR1 and CDR2: SQVTM, ANQGSEA. Trimming cost V 0 bases and J 3 bases, with 9 bases left between them. This CDR3 is built from 14 residues. The CDR3 region is CSVEDPGRYNEQFF. CDR3 DNA: TGCAGCGTTGAAGATCCTGGCCGCTACAATGAGCAGTTCTTC.

This chain joins TRBV14 and TRBJ2-7, with D unresolved. The CDR3 has 14 residues. The germline CDR1 and CDR2 sequences are SGHDN and FVKESK. The germline V and J ends were trimmed by 0 bases and 2 bases, with 8 bases remaining between them. Written as DNA, the CDR3 is TGTGCCAGCAGCCAAGACTTACCTACCTACGAGCAGTACTTC. Its protein product is CASSQDLPTYEQYF.

This chain connects TRBV28 to TRBJ1-4; TRBD1 might be the D (5 bases). V dropped 6 bases and J dropped 5 bases, with 16 bases sitting between them. The germline gives CDR1 MDHEN, CDR2 SYDVKM. This CDR3 contains 15 residues. For the CDR3, the DNA is TGTGCCAGCAGCCCTGGAGGGGCGCCCAATGAAAAACTGTTTTTT. It codes for CASSPGGAPNEKLFF.

The chain is built from TRBV11-2 and TRBJ2-7; D is perhaps TRBD1 (5 bases). Deletions cut 2 bases from V and 1 base from J, with 6 bases between. Germline CDR1 and CDR2: SGHAT and FQNNGV. This CDR3 contains 13 residues. The CDR3, as DNA: TGTGCCAGCAGCTTACAGGGTTCCTACGAGCAGTACTTC. This gives the protein CASSLQGSYEQYF.

V and J are TRBV5-1 and TRBJ2-5; 11 bases agree with TRBD2. CDR1 is SGHRS and CDR2 is YFSETQ in the germline V gene. This CDR3 is built from 17 residues. The ends lost 2 bases at V and 5 bases at J; junction bases unmatched: 11. The CDR3 DNA follows: TGCGCCAGCAGCTTAACACTAGCGGGAGCAGGGTTTGAGACCCAGTACTTC. Amino acids: CASSLTLAGAGFETQYF.

This chain joins TRBV19 and TRBJ2-5; 9 positions agree with TRBD1. The CDR3 contains 16 residues. Germline V gives CDR1 LNHDA, CDR2 SQIVND (reference sequence). V trimming: 1 base; J trimming: 4 bases; junction bases outside the gene matches: 7. The CDR3 is CASSIVGDRDRETQYF. The DNA of the CDR3 is TGTGCCAGTAGTATAGTAGGGGACAGGGATCGAGAGACCCAGTACTTC.

J is TRBJ2-3 and V is TRBV21-1; the listed D gene, TRBD1, was not tested against the DNA. TRBV21-1 is tagged as a pseudogene. The CDR3 spans 16 residues. Here the CDR3 DNA reads TGTGCCAGCAGCAAAGGGGGGCAGGGGAACACAGATACGCAGTATTTT. Protein product: CASSKGGQGNTDTQYF.

The chain employs TRBV11-2 and TRBJ2-2; 9 bases align to TRBD1. This CDR3 is built from 17 residues. CDR1 is SGHAT and CDR2 is FQNNGV in the germline V gene. Losses at the gene ends were 2 bases for V and 1 base for J; bases not matched to a gene: 5. The CDR3 loop reads CASSLRETGGNTGELFF. The CDR3 DNA is TGTGCCAGCAGCTTAAGGGAGACAGGGGGGAACACCGGGGAGCTGTTTTTT.

The gene calls are TRBV7-8 and TRBJ2-2; no clear D. This CDR3 has 15 amino acids. Deletions cut 2 bases from V and 3 bases from J, with 10 bases between. CDR1 and CDR2 from the germline V gene are SGHVS and FQNEAQ. CDR3 coding DNA: TGTGCCAGCAGCTTATCGAGAAGCTACACCGGGGAGCTGTTTTTT. Translating gives CASSLSRSYTGELFF. Combining the CDR3 with reference TRBV7-8 and TRBJ2-2 gives the whole variable domain GAGVSQSPRYKVAKRGQDVALRCDPISGHVSLFWYQQALGQGPEFLTYFQNEAQLDKSGLPSDRFFAERPEGSVSTLKIQRTQQEDSAVYLCASSLSRSYTGELFFGEGSRLTVL.

This chain connects TRBV7-8 to TRBJ1-6; 7 positions match TRBD1. V dropped 5 bases and J dropped 10; count of bases not matched to a gene: 11. This CDR3 has 15 residues. CDR1 and CDR2 (germline): SGHVS, FQNEAQ. The CDR3 nucleotides read TGTGCCAGCAGCCCTAGACAGGGATCTACCTCACCCCTCCACTTT. This sequence encodes CASSPRQGSTSPLHF.

The J gene is TRBJ2-1, the V gene TRBV19, with D possibly matching TRBD1 (6 bases). Trimming pared 0 bases from V and 10 bases from J, leaving 16 bases between. The CDR3 spans 15 residues. Germline lookup yields CDR1 LNHDA and CDR2 SQIVND (reference sequence). This CDR3 reads CASSIEAYTGTEQFF. The CDR3 bases are TGTGCCAGTAGTATAGAGGCGTATACCGGGACAGAGCAGTTCTTC.